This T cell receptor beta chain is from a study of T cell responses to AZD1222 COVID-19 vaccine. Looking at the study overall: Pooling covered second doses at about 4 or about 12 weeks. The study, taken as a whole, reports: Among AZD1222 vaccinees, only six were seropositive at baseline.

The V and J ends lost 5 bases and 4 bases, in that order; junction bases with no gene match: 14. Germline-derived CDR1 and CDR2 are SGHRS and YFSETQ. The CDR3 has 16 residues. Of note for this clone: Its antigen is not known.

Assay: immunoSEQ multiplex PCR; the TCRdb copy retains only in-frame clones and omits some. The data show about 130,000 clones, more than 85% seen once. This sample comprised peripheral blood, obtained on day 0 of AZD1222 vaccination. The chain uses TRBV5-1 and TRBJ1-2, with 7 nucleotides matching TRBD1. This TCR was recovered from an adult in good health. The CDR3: CASSMGPGQSFYGYTF. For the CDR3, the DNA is TGCGCCAGCAGTATGGGCCCGGGACAGAGCTTCTATGGCTACACCTTC.